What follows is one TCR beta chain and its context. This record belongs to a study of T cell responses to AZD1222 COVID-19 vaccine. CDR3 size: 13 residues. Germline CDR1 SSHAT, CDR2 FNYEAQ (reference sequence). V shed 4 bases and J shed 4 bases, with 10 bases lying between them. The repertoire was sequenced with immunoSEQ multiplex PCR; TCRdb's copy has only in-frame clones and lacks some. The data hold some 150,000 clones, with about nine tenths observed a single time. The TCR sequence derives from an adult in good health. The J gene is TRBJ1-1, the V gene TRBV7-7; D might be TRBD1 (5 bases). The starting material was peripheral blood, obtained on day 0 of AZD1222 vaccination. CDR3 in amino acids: CASSSLQGTEAFF. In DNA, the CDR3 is TGTGCCAGCAGCTCCCTCCAGGGCACTGAAGCTTTCTTT. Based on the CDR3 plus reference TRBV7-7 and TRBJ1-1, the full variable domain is GAGVSQSPRYKVTKRGQDVTLRCDPISSHATLYWYQQALGQGPEFLTYFNYEAQPDKSGLPSDRFSAERPEGSISTLTIQRTEQRDSAMYRCASSSLQGTEAFFGQGTRLTVV.